The T cell receptor beta chain described here comes from a study of T cells in Graves' hyperthyroidism and ophthalmopathy. Uncontrolled infection, other autoimmune disease, pregnancy and lactation each barred patients from inclusion. Thyroid ultrasound and orbital computed tomography, with clinical symptoms and serum thyroxine and TRAb, informed diagnoses. This CDR3 comprises 16 residues. CDR1 is ENHRY, CDR2 SYGVKD, per germline. V lost 3 bases to trimming and J lost 4 bases; unmatched junction nucleotides: 7. TCR beta CDR3 sequences were amplified from RNA transcripts. An initial round of RT-PCR targeting the TCR CDR3 relied on the HTBI primer set. TCRdb independently ran MiXCR on the multiplex PCR reads; one entry per CDR3 protein. The sample includes 550,000 to 700,000 distinct CDR3 sequences, 40% to 55% of them seen just once. This clonotype was counted ten times or more. Its target is not known.

Whole-study findings and limits: Through a model of 13 V-J features, ophthalmopathy was separated from stable hyperthyroidism. Within blood appeared most thyroid clonotypes that had expanded above 0.001.

Sequencing was performed on peripheral blood or thyroid tissue (not recorded which). The receptor was isolated from an adult woman with Graves' disease, either hyperthyroidism or ophthalmopathy (not recorded which). The chain carries TRBV10-3 and TRBJ2-2; 8 nucleotides align to TRBD1. In DNA, the CDR3 is TGTGCCATCAGTGACTGGCAGGGGGCGCGCACCGGGGAGCTGTTTTTT. Residues: CAISDWQGARTGELFF.